This TCR beta chain was recorded in a study of cytomegalovirus exposure and HLA in healthy donors. Overall study context: Earlier results showed 90 million to 130 million unique TCR beta sequences derived from roughly 200 million T cells.

After removal of 1 base from V and 2 bases from J, the junction contained 4 bases not matched to a gene. Germline loops: CDR1 MGHRA, CDR2 YSYEKL. The CDR3 loop spans 17 amino acids. The study ran its PCR with 60 Vbeta and 13 Jbeta primers. Sequencing was performed with immunoSEQ multiplex PCR; in TCRdb, only in-frame clones are kept and a portion is missing. The table lists 110,000 to 150,000 clones, about 78% of them singletons. Study-level findings and limits: In a later analysis, V- and J-gene trimming of beta chains associated with a DCLRE1C missense variant, replicated independently. The productive fraction for most TCR beta V segments was about 90% or about 30% in an earlier analysis.

Comment on this clone: What it binds is unknown.

The sequenced sample consisted of PBMCs. The receptor comes from a man aged 18 to 35 in good health and CMV-seronegative. The chain is built from TRBV4-1 and TRBJ2-1, with TRBD1 matching 11 bases. CDR3 coding DNA: TGCGCCAGCAGCCAAGGGTGGGGACAGGGGGCCTACAATGAGCAGTTCTTC. Protein sequence: CASSQGWGQGAYNEQFF.